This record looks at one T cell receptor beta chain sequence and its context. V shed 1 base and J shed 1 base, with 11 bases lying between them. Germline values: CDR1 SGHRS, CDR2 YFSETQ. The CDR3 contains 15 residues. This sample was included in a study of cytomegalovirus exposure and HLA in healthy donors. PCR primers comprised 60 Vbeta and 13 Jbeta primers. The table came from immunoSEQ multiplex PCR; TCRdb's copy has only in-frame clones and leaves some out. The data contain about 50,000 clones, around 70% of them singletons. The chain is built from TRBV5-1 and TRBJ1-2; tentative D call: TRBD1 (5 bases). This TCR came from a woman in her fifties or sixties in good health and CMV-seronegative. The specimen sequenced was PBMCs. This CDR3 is CASSLRVQDNYGYTF. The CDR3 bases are TGCGCCAGCAGCTTGAGGGTACAGGATAACTATGGCTACACCTTC.